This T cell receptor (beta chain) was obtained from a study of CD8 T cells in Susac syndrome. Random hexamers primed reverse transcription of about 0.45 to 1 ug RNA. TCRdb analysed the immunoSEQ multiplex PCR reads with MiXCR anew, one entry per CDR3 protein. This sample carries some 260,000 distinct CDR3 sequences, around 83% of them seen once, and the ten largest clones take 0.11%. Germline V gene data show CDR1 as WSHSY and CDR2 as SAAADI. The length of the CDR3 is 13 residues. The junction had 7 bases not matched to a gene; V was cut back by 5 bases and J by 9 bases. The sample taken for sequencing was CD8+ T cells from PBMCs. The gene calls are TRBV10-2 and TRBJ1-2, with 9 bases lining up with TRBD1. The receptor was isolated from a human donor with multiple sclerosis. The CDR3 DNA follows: TGCGCCAGCAGTCGGGACAGGGTCCTTAGCTACACCTTC. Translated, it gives CASSRDRVLSYTF.